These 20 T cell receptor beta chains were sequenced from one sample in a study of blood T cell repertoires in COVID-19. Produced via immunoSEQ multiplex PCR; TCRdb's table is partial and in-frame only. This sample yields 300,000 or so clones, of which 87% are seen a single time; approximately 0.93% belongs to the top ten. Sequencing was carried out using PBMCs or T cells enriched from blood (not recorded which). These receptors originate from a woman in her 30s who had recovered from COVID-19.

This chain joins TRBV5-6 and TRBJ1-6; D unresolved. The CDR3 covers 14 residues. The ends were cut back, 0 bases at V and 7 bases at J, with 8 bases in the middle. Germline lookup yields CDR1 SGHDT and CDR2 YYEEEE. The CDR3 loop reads CASSLAGGNSPLHF. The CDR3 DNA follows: TGTGCCAGCAGCTTGGCGGGAGGGAATTCACCCCTCCACTTT.

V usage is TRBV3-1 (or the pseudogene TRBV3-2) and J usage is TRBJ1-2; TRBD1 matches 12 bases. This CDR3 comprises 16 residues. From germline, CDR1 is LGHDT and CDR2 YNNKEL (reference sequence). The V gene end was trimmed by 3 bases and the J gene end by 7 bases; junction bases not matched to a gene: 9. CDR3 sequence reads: CASSQMSGQGAGGYTF. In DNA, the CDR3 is TGTGCCAGCAGCCAGATGTCGGGACAGGGGGCCGGTGGCTACACCTTC.

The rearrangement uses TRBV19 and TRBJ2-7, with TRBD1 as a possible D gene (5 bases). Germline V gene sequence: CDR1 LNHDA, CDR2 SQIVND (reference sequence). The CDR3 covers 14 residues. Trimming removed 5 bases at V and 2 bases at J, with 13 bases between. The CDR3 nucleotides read TGTGCCAGTAGTGCGGACGACAGTACCTACGAGCAGTACTTC. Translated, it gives CASSADDSTYEQYF.

The CDR3 DNA is TGTGCCAGCAGCGTAGTTGACAGGGCTCAAGAGACCCAGTACTTC. Translation: CASSVVDRAQETQYF. The chain links TRBV9 to TRBJ2-5; 7 bases align to TRBD1. Germline CDR1 SGDLS, CDR2 YYNGEE. The CDR3 has 15 amino acids. The ends lost 0 bases at V and 2 bases at J; junction bases unmatched: 4.

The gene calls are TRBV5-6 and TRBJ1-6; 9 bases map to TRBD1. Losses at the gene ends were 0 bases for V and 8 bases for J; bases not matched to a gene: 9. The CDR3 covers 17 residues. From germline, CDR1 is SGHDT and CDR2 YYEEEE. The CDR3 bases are TGTGCCAGCAGCTTGGATACAGGGGGCAGATTTTATTCACCCCTCCACTTT. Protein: CASSLDTGGRFYSPLHF.

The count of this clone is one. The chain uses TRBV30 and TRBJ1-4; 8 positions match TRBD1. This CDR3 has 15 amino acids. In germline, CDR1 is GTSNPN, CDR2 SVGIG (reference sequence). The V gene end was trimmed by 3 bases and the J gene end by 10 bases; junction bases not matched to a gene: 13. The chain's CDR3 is CAWRARQGYKGKLFF. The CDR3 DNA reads TGTGCCTGGAGGGCAAGACAGGGGTATAAGGGAAAACTGTTTTTT. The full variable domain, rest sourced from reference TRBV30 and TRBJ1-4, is SQTIHQWPATLVQPVGSPLSLECTVEGTSNPNLYWYRQAAGRGLQLLFYSVGIGQISSEVPQNLSASRPQDRQFILSSKKLLLSDSGFYLCAWRARQGYKGKLFFGSGTQLSVL.

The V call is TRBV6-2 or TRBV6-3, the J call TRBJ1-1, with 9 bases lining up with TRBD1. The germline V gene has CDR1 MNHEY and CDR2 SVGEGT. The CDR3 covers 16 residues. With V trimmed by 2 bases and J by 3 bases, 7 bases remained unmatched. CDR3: CASSYHLDRGYTEAFF. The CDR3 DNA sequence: TGTGCCAGCAGTTACCACCTGGACAGGGGATACACTGAAGCTTTCTTT.

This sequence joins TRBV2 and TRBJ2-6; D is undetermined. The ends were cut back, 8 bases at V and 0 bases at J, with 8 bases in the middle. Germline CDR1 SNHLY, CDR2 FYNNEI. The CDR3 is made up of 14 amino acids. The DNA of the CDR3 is TGTGCCAGCTCACAGAGCTCTGGGGCCAACGTCCTGACTTTC. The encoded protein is CASSQSSGANVLTF.

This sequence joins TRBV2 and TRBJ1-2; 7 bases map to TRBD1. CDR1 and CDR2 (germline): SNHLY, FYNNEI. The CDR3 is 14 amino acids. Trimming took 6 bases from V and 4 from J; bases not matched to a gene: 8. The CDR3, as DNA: TGTGCCAGCAGCCCGACAGGGTGGGGCTATGGCTACACCTTC. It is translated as CASSPTGWGYGYTF.

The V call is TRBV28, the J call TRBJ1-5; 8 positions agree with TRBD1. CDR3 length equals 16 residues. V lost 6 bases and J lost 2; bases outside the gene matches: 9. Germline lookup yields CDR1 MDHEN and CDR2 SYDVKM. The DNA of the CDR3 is TGTGCCAGCAGCCTGACAGGGGCGGGGGGCAATCAGCCCCAGCATTTT. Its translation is CASSLTGAGGNQPQHF.

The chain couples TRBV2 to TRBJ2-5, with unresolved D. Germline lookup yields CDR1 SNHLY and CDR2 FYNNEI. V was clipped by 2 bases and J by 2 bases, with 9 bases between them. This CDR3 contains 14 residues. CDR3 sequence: CASSESPAQETQYF. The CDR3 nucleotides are TGTGCCAGCAGTGAATCCCCAGCGCAAGAGACCCAGTACTTC. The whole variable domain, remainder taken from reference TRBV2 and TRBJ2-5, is EPEVTQTPSHQVTQMGQEVILRCVPISNHLYFYWYRQILGQKVEFLVSFYNNEISEKSEIFDDQFSVERPDGSNFTLKIRSTKLEDSAMYFCASSESPAQETQYFGPGTRLLVL.

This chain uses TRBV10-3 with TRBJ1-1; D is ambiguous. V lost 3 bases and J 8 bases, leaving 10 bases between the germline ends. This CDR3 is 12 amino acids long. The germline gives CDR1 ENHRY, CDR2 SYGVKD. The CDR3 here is CAISDVGREAFF. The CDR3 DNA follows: TGTGCCATCAGTGACGTGGGGAGAGAAGCTTTCTTT.

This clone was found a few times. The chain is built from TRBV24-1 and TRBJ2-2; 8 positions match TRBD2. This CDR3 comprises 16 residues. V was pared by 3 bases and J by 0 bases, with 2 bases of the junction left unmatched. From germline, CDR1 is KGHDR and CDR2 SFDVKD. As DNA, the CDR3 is TGTGCCACCAGTGATCGGGGGGGCGCGAACACCGGGGAGCTGTTTTTT. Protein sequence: CATSDRGGANTGELFF.

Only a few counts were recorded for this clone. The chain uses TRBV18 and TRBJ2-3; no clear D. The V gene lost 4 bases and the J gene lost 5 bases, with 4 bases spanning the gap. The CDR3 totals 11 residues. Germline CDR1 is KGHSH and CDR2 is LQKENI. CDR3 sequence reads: CASSRGDTQYF. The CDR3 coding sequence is TGTGCCAGCTCACGAGGAGATACGCAGTATTTT.

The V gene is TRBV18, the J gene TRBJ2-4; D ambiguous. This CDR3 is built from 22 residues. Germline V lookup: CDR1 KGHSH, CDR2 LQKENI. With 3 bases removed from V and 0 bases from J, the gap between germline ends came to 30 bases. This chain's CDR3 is CASSPNRLSGRWNLLAKNIQYF. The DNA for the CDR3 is TGTGCCAGCTCACCCAACCGCCTTTCCGGCAGGTGGAATTTATTAGCCAAAAACATTCAGTACTTC.

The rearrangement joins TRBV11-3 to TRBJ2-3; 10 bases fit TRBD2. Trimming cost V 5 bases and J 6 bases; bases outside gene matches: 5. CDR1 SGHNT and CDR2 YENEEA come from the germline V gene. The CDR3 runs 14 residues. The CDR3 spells CASSPSGRGDTQYF. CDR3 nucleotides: TGTGCCAGCAGCCCTAGCGGGAGAGGGGATACGCAGTATTTT.

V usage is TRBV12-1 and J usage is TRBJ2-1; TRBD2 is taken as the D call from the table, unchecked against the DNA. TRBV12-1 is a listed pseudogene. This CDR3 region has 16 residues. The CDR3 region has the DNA TGTGCCAGCAGCTTGGGACTAGCATCATCTCCCAATGAGCAGTTCTTC. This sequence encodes CASSLGLASSPNEQFF.

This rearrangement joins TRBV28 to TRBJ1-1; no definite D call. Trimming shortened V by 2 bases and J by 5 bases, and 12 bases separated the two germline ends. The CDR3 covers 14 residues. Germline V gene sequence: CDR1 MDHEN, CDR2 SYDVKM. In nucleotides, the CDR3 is TGTGCCAGCAGTTTAATGGTATCGGGTACTGAAGCTTTCTTT. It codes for CASSLMVSGTEAFF.

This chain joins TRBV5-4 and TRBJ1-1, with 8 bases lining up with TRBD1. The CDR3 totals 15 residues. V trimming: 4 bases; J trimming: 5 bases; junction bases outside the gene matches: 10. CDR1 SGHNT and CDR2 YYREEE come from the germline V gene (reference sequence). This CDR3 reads CASSPDRAAGTEAFF. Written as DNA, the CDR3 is TGTGCCAGCAGCCCGGACAGGGCGGCGGGGACTGAAGCTTTCTTT.

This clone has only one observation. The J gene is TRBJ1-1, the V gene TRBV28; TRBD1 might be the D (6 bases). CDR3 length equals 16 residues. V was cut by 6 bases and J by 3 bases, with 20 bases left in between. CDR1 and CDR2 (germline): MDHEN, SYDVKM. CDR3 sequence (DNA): TGTGCCAGCAGAGCGACAGGTTTGAGTCGGTACACTGAAGCTTTCTTT. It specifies CASRATGLSRYTEAFF.